Here is one TCR beta chain with its context. The record originates from a study of technical replicates of blood from a few donors. The data were produced by immunoSEQ multiplex PCR, yet TCRdb's version contains in-frame clones alone and is incomplete. The sample includes roughly 15,000 clones, less than 90% seen only once; the top ten take roughly a tenth. This sequence originates from a human donor in good health. Sequences were obtained from PBMCs.

For the CDR3, the DNA is TGTGCCAGCAGTATAACAGGTAGAGGATACGAGCAGTACTTC. Protein product: CASSITGRGYEQYF. The chain has TRBV6-4 and TRBJ2-7; a weak D match, TRBD1 (5 bases). This CDR3 region has 14 residues. Looked up from germline, CDR1 is MRHNA and CDR2 is SNTAGT. With 5 bases removed from V and 4 bases from J, the gap between germline ends came to 15 bases.